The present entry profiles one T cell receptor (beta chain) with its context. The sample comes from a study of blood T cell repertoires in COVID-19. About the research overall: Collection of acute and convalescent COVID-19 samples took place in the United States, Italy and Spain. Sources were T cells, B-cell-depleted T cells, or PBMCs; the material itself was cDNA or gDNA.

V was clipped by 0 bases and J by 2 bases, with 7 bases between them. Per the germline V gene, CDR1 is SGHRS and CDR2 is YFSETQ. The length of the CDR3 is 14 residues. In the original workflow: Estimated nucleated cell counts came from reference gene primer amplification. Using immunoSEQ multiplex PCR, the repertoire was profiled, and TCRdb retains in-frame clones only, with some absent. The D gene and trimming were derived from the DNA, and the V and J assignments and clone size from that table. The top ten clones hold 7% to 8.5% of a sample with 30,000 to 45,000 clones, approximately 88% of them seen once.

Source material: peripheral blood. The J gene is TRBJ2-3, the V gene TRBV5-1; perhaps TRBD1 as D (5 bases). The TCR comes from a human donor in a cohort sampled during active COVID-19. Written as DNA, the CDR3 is TGCGCCAGCAGCTTGGCCAGGGTCACAGATACGCAGTATTTT. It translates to CASSLARVTDTQYF.